Listed here is a single T cell receptor beta chain. Its antigen is as yet unknown. Expressed TCRB transcripts were sequenced because the entire RNA isolate underwent reverse transcription. Average reads for naive, central memory and regulatory T cell samples were about 3.7 million. Produced via immunoSEQ multiplex PCR; TCRdb's table is partial and in-frame only. This table holds tens of thousands of clones, under 50% found once. V dropped 5 bases and J dropped 2 bases, with 12 bases sitting between them. CDR1 is LNHDA and CDR2 is SQIVND in the germline V gene (reference sequence). The CDR3 is made up of 14 amino acids. The data were taken from a study of beta chain features in type 1 diabetes. About the research overall: In age, gender and cell yields, patients were similar to healthy donors. Cells sorted and examined across all samples totaled roughly 100,000,000.

Study-level results: Researchers report that Type 1 diabetes patients had moderately but significantly shorter TCRB CDR3s across all four CD4+ subsets.

The sequencing input was Tregs from blood. The TCR comes from a man aged 25 to 40 with type 1 diabetes. The V call is TRBV19, the J call TRBJ1-2; the D gene is possibly TRBD1 (5 bases). CDR3 sequence (DNA): TGTGCCAGTAGTCCCCAGGGTTGGAACTATGGCTACACCTTC. It yields the protein CASSPQGWNYGYTF.